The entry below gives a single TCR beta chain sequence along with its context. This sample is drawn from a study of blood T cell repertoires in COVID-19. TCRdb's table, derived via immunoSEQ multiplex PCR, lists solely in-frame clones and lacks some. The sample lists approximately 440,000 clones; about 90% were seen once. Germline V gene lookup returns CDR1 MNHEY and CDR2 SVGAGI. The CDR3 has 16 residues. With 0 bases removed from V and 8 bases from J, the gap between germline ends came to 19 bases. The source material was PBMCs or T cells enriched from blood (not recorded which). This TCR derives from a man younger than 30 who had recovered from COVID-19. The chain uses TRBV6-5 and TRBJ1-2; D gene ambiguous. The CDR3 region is CASSYSITEGNRGYTF. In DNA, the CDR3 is TGTGCCAGCAGTTACTCGATAACCGAGGGAAATCGCGGCTACACCTTC.